The 8 T cell receptor beta chains reported below all come from one sample, sequenced in a study of post-analysis software for immune sequencing data. General study points: When patients were compared with controls, a handful of TRBV segments were more frequent, TRBV5-6, TRBV5-1 and TRBV20-1 among them.

Tagging with unique molecular identifiers was a feature of the TCR beta cDNA libraries. One entry per CDR3 protein results from TCRdb running MiXCR on the PCR reads. Of over 300,000 distinct CDR3 sequences listed, around 37% are singletons. For these TCRs, the target antigens are not known. Specimen: blood. The receptors come from a girl between 5 and 17 years old with multiple sclerosis.

Regarding this clonotype: Since a much larger clone is just one base distant, this may be a read error. This chain links TRBV12-5 with TRBJ2-5, with D possibly being TRBD2 (6 bases). CDR1 and CDR2 from the germline V gene are LGHNT and FRNRAP. The CDR3 extends over 11 amino acids. The V gene lost 5 bases and the J gene lost 12 bases, with 13 bases spanning the gap. The CDR3: CASGTGDEEYF. As DNA, the CDR3 is TGTGCTAGTGGTACGGGGGACGAGGAGTACTTC.

The chain links TRBV9 to TRBJ2-4, with 9 positions matching TRBD1. Germline-derived CDR1 and CDR2 are SGDLS and YYNGEE. The V segment lost 3 bases and the J segment 3 bases; nucleotides outside the gene matches: 4. This CDR3 spans 15 amino acids. For the CDR3, the DNA is TGTGCCAGCAGCGGCACGGACAGGGGCAAAAACATTCAGTACTTC. As protein: CASSGTDRGKNIQYF.

Note on this clonotype: This may be a read error: a much more frequent sequence differs by one nucleotide. The chain joins TRBV29-1 to TRBJ2-5; perhaps TRBD2 as D (6 bases). CDR3 length: 14 amino acids. Germline-derived CDR1 and CDR2 are SQVTM and ANQGSEA. CDR3 sequence (DNA): TGCGGCGTGGTAGCGGTTAAACTTGGGGAGACCCAGTACTTC. It codes for CGVVAVKLGETQYF.

The CDR3 DNA sequence: TGTGCCATCAGTGAGTCGAATCAGCCCCAGCATTTT. Translation: CAISESNQPQHF. The chain recombines TRBV10-3 with TRBJ1-5; D gene uncertain. The CDR3 spans 12 residues. V was clipped by 0 bases and J by 4 bases, with 1 base between them. Looked up from germline, CDR1 is ENHRY and CDR2 is SYGVKD.

The genes are TRBV12-3 or TRBV12-4 and TRBJ2-7; D may be TRBD1 (5 bases). V lost 5 bases, J lost 2 bases, and 13 bases lay in between. The CDR3 runs 14 residues. CDR3 region: CASSPGHPAYEQYF. The CDR3 DNA is TGTGCCAGCAGTCCCGGACACCCGGCCTACGAGCAGTACTTC.

The chain couples TRBV7-3 to TRBJ1-1; D is ambiguous. There are 16 residues in the CDR3. The germline gives CDR1 SGHTA, CDR2 FQGTGA. V lost 0 bases to trimming and J lost 1 base, with 12 bases between them. The CDR3 sequence: CASSLTGNTKNTEAFF. The DNA of the CDR3 is TGTGCCAGCAGCTTAACGGGTAACACCAAGAACACTGAAGCTTTCTTT.

This clonotype was counted between two and nine times. The CDR3 DNA reads as TGTGCCACCAGCAGAGATAGGTCAGGGGAGGGTGGCTACACCTTC. Its translation is CATSRDRSGEGGYTF. The rearrangement joins TRBV15 to TRBJ1-2; possible D gene TRBD1, 6 bases. Per germline, CDR1 LNHNV and CDR2 YYDKDF (reference sequence). The V end was cut by 0 bases, the J end by 7 bases, with 15 bases between. The CDR3 consists of 15 residues.

Many counts were recorded for this clonotype. The rearrangement links TRBV20-1 to TRBJ2-4; 14 bases match TRBD2. The CDR3 covers 13 residues. Germline CDR1 reads DFQATT; CDR2 reads SNEGSKA (reference sequence). The V and J ends lost 3 bases and 14 bases, in that order; junction bases with no gene match: 6. DNA for the CDR3: TGCAGTGCTAGGGGACTAGCGGGGGAGTTAAAGTACTTC. Protein product: CSARGLAGELKYF.